This record covers a single T cell receptor beta chain. Its antigen is undetermined. This sample was taken from a study of OX40 agonist ivuxolimab in advanced cancers. The length of the CDR3 is 18 residues. Germline V CDR1 and CDR2: SGHAT, FQNNGV. V was clipped by 0 bases and J by 5 bases; unmatched bases: 9. Findings and caveats of the study: Near-lowest levels of clonal expansion characterized partial responders at 0.1-3.0 mg/kg.

Data came from immunoSEQ multiplex PCR; TCRdb stores just in-frame clones and leaves some out. The sample includes about 15,000 clones, roughly 81% of them seen just once. The material sequenced was CD4+ or CD8+ T cells sorted from blood, taken in a trial of the OX40 agonist ivuxolimab. The rearrangement uses TRBV11-2 and TRBJ2-5, with 13 bases matching TRBD2. This TCR was sampled from an adult with an advanced solid tumor such as melanoma, head and neck, liver or kidney cancer. As DNA, the CDR3 is TGTGCCAGCAGCTTAGATGGACGACTAGCGGGGGGATTGGAGACCCAGTACTTC. This codes for CASSLDGRLAGGLETQYF.